Below are 3 T cell receptor beta chains sequenced from a single sample in a study of cytotoxic CD8 clonotypes in ibrutinib-treated CLL. The table came from immunoSEQ multiplex PCR; TCRdb's copy has only in-frame clones and leaves some out. This table holds 150,000 to 200,000 clones, about 88% found once. The sequenced sample was PBMCs, obtained at disease progression, from a patient treated with ibrutinib. The receptors were gathered from a human donor with chronic lymphocytic leukemia.

The J gene is TRBJ2-1, the V gene TRBV5-1; D uncertain. V dropped 2 bases and J dropped 0 bases, with 9 bases sitting between them. The length of the CDR3 is 15 residues. In germline, CDR1 is SGHRS, CDR2 YFSETQ. The CDR3 nucleotides are TGCGCCAGCAGCTTTACGGGCGACTCCTACAATGAGCAGTTCTTC. It specifies CASSFTGDSYNEQFF.

This clone was seen only once. The genes are TRBV28 and TRBJ2-1; TRBD1 might be the D (5 bases). V was pared by 6 bases and J by 3 bases, with 15 bases between. Germline CDR1 reads MDHEN; CDR2 reads SYDVKM. The CDR3 sequence is 15 residues long. The CDR3 sequence is CASRRPMGLYNEQFF. The CDR3 bases are TGTGCCAGCAGACGGCCCATGGGGCTCTACAATGAGCAGTTCTTC.

This clone was recorded a few times. The rearrangement links TRBV30 to TRBJ1-1; no definite D call. Trimming left V 3 bases short and J 0 bases short, with 8 bases between. Germline V gene sequence: CDR1 GTSNPN, CDR2 SVGIG (reference sequence). The CDR3 is made up of 13 amino acids. The CDR3 nucleotides read TGTGCCTGGAGCGCACTGATGAACACTGAAGCTTTCTTT. Translated, it gives CAWSALMNTEAFF.